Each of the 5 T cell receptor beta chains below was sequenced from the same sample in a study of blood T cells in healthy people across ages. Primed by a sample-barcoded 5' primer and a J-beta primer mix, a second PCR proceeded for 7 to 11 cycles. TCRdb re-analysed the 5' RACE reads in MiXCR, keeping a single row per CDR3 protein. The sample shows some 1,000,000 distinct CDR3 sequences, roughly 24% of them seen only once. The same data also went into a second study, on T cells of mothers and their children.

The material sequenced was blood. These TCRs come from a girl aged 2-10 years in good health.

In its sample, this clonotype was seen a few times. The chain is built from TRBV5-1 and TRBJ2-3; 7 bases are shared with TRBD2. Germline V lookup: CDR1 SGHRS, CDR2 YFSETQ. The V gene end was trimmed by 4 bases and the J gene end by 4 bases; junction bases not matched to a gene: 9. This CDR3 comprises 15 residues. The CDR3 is CASSRGGGAPDTQYF. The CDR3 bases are TGCGCCAGCAGCCGGGGCGGGGGAGCCCCAGATACGCAGTATTTT.

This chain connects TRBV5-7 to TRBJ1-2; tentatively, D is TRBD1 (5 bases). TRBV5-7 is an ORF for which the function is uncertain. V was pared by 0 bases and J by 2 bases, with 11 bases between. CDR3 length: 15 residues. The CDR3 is CASSLENRKNYGYTF. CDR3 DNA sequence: TGTGCCAGCAGCTTGGAAAACAGGAAGAACTATGGCTACACCTTC.

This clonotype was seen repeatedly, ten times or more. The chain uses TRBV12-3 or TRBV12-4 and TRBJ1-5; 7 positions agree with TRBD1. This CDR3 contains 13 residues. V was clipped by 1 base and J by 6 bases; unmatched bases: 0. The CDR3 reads CASSLDRGQPQHF. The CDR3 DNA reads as TGTGCCAGCAGTTTAGACAGGGGTCAGCCCCAGCATTTT.

Here the CDR3 reads CASSSGTSAHNEQFF. The CDR3 DNA is TGTGCCAGCAGCAGTGGGACTAGCGCCCACAATGAGCAGTTCTTC. The rearrangement uses TRBV12-3 or TRBV12-4 and TRBJ2-5, with 10 bases fitting TRBD2. The J call is in doubt because the DNA end fits TRBJ2-1 better. This CDR3 spans 15 amino acids.

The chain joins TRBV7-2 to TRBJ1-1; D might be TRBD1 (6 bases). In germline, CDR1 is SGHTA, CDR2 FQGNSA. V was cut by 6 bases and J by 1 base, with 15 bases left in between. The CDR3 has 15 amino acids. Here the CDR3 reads CASRPQGRENTEAFF. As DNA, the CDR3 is TGTGCCAGCAGACCTCAGGGGCGGGAGAACACTGAAGCTTTCTTT.